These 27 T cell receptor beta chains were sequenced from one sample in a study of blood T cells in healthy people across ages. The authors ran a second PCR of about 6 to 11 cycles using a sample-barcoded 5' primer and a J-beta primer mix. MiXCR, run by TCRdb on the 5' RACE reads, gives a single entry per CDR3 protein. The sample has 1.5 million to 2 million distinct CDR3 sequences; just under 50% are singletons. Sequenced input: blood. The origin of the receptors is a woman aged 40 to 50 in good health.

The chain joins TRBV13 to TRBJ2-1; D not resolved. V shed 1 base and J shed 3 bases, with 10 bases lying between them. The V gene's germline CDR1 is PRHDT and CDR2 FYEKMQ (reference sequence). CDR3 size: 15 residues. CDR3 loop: CASSLVGLLYNEQFF. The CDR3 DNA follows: TGTGCCAGCAGCTTAGTTGGGCTCCTCTACAATGAGCAGTTCTTC.

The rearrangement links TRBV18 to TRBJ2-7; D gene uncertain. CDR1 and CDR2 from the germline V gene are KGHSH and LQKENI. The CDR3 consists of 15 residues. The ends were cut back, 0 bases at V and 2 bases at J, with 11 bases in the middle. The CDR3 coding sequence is TGTGCCAGCTCACCACCGGGTAGCCAGGCCTACGAGCAGTACTTC. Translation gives CASSPPGSQAYEQYF.

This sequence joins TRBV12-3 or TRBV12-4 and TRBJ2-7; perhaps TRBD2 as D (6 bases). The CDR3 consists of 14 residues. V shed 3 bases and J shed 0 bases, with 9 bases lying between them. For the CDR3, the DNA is TGTGCCAGCAGTTTCGCGGGGCTCTCCTACGAGCAGTACTTC. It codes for CASSFAGLSYEQYF.

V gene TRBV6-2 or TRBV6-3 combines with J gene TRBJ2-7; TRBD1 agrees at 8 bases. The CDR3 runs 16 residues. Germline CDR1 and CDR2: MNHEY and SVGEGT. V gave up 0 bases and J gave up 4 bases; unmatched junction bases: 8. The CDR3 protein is CASSYSTGGAYYEQYF. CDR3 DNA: TGTGCCAGCAGTTACTCTACAGGGGGTGCCTATTACGAGCAGTACTTC.

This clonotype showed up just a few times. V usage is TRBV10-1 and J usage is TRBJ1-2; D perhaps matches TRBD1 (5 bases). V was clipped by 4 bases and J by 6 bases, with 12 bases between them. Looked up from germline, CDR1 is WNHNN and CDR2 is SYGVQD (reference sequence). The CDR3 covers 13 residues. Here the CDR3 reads CASSVSRVDGYTF. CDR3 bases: TGCGCCAGCAGTGTAAGCAGGGTGGATGGCTACACCTTC.

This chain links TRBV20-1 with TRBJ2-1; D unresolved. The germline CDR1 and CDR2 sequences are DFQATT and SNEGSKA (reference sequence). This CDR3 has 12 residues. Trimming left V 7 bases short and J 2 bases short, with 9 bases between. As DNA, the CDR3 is TGCAGTGTCGAGCTAACCTACAATGAGCAGTTCTTC. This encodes CSVELTYNEQFF.

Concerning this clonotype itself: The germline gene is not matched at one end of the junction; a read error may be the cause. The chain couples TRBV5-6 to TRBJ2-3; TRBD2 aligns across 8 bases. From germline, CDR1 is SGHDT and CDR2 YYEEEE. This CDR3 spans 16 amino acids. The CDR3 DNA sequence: TGTACCAGCAGCTTGGCCGGGCGGGGGGCCACAGATACGCAGTATTTT. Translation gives CTSSLAGRGATDTQYF.

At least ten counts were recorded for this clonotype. In DNA form, the CDR3 reads TGTGCCAGCAGTGACCTCGAAAACTCTGGGGCCAACGTCCTGACTTTC. Protein product: CASSDLENSGANVLTF. V and J are TRBV28 and TRBJ2-6; D remains ambiguous. The CDR3 length is 16 residues. Trimming removed 5 bases from V and 0 bases from J, with 11 bases in between. Per germline, CDR1 MDHEN and CDR2 SYDVKM.

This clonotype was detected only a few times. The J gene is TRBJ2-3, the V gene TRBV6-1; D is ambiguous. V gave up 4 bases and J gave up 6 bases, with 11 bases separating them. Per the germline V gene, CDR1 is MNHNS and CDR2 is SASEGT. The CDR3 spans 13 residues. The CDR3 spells CASSGLRADTQYF. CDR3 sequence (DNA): TGTGCCAGCAGTGGTCTCCGGGCGGATACGCAGTATTTT.

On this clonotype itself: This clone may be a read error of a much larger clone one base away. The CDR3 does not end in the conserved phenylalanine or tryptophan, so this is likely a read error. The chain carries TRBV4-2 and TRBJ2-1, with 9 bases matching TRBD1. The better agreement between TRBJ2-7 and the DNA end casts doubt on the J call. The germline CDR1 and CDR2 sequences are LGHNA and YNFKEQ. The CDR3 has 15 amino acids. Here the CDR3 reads CASSLAGTGQGEQYL. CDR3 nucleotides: TGTGCCAGCAGCTTAGCCGGGACAGGGCAGGGCGAGCAGTACTTA.

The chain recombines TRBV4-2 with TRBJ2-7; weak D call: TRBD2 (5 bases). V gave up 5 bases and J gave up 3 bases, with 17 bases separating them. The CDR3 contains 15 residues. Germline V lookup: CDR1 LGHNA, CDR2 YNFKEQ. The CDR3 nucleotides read TGTGCCAGCAGCTCGGCGAGGGTTTTCGGCTACGAGCAGTACTTC. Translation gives CASSSARVFGYEQYF.

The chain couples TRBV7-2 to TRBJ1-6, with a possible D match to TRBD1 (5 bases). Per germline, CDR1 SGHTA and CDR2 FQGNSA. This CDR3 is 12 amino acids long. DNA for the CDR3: TGTGCTACGGGGGTAATGAATTCACCCCTCCACTTT. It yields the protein CATGVMNSPLHF.

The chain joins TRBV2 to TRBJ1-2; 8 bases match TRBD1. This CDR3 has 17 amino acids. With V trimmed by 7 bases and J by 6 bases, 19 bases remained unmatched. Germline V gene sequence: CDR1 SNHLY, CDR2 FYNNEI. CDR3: CASTGIGQGARNDGYTF. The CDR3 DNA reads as TGTGCCAGCACTGGAATCGGGCAGGGGGCAAGGAATGATGGCTACACCTTC.

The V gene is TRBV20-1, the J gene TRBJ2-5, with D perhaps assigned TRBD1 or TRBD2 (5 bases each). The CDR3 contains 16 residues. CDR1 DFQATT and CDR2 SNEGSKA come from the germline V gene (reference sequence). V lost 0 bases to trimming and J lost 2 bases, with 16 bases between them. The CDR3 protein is CSARDPGPDGQETQYF. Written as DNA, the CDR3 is TGCAGTGCTAGAGATCCGGGGCCCGACGGTCAAGAGACCCAGTACTTC.

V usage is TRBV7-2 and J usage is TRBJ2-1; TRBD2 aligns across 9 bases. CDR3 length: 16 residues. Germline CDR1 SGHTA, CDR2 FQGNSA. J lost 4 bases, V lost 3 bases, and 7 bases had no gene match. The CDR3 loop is CASSFHSGGRYNEQFF. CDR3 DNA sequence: TGTGCCAGCAGCTTCCACAGCGGGGGGCGATACAATGAGCAGTTCTTC.

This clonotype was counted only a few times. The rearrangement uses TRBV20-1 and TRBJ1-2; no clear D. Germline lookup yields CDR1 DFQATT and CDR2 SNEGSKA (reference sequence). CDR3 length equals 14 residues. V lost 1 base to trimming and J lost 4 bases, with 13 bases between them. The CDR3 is CSARGDDLLYGYTF. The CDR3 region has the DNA TGCAGTGCTAGAGGAGACGATTTACTCTATGGCTACACCTTC.

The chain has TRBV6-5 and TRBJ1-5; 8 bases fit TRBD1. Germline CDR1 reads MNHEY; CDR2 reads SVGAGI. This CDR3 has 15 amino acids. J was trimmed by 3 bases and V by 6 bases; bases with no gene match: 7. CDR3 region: CASSLDRGINQPQHF. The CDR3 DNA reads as TGTGCCAGCAGCTTAGACAGGGGAATCAATCAGCCCCAGCATTTT.

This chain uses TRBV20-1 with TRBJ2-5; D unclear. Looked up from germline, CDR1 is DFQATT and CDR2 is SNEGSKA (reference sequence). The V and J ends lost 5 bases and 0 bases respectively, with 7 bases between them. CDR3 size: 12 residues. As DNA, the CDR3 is TGCAGTGCTCACAGAGACCAAGAGACCCAGTACTTC. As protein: CSAHRDQETQYF.

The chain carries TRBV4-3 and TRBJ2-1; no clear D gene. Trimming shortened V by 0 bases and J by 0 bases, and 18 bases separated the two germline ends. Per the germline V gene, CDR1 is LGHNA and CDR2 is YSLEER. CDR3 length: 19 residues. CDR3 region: CASSQDALTFSSSYNEQFF. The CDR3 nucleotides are TGCGCCAGCAGCCAAGATGCGCTGACCTTCTCCAGCTCCTACAATGAGCAGTTCTTC.

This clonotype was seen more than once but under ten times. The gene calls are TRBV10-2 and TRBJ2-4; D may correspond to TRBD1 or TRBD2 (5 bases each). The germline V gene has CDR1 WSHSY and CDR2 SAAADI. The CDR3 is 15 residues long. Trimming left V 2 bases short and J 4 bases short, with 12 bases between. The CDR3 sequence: CASSEPRGPKNIQYF. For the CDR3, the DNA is TGCGCCAGCAGTGAGCCCCGGGGACCGAAAAACATTCAGTACTTC.

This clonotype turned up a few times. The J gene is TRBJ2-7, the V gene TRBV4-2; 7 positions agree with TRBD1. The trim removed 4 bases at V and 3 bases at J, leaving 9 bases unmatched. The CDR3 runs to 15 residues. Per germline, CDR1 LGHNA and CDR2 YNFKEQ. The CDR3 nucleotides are TGTGCCAGCAGCCCCTACTCAGGGGGAAGCTACGAGCAGTACTTC. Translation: CASSPYSGGSYEQYF.

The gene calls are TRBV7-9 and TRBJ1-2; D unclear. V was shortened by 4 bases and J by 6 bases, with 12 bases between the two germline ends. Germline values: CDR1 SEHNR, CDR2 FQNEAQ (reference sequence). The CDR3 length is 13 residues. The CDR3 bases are TGTGCCAGCAGCTCTTTAAACGGGGATGGCTACACCTTC. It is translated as CASSSLNGDGYTF.

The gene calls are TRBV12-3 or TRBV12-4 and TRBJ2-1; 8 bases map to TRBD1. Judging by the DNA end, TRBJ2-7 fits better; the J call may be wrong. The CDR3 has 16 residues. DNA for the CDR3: TGTGCCAGCAGTTCGGACAGGGCATACTCCTACAATGAGCAGTACTTC. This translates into CASSSDRAYSYNEQYF.

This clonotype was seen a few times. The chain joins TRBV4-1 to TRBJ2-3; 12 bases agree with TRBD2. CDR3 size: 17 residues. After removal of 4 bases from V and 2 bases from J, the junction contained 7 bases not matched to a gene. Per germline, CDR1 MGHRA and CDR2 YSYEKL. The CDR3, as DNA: TGCGCCAGCAGCCGGACTAGCGGGGTAAAGGACACAGATACGCAGTATTTT. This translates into CASSRTSGVKDTDTQYF.

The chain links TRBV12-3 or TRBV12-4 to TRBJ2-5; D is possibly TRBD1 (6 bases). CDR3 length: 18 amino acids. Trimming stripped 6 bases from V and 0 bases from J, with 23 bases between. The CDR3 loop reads CASSPLPTGTQYQETQYF. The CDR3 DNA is TGTGCCAGCAGCCCCCTCCCCACCGGGACACAGTACCAAGAGACCCAGTACTTC.

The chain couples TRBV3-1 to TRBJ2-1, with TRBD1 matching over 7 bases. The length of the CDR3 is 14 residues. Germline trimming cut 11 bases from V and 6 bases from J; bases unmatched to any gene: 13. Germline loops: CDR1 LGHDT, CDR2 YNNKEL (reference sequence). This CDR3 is CACLKQGVCNEQFF. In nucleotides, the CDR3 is TGTGCCTGTTTGAAGCAGGGGGTCTGCAATGAGCAGTTCTTC.

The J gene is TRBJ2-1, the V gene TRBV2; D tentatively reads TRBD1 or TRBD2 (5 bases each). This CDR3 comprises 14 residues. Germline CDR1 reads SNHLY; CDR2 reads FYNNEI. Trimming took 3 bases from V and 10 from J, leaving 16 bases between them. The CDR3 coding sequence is TGTGCCAGCAGTGAGTGGGACGGCCTTGGCGAGCAGTTCTTC. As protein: CASSEWDGLGEQFF. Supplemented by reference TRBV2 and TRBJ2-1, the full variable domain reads EPEVTQTPSHQVTQMGQEVILRCVPISNHLYFYWYRQILGQKVEFLVSFYNNEISEKSEIFDDQFSVERPDGSNFTLKIRSTKLEDSAMYFCASSEWDGLGEQFFGPGTRLTVL.